The 8 T cell receptor beta chains below were found in one sample sequenced in a study of blood T cell repertoires in COVID-19. Generated by immunoSEQ multiplex PCR, the TCRdb table keeps only in-frame clones and is missing some. The sample comprises 200,000 to 300,000 clones, 80% to 90% of which are singletons, and over 0.75% rests with the top ten. The sample taken for sequencing was PBMCs or T cells enriched from blood (not recorded which). All receptors come from a man aged 45 to 65 who had been exposed to COVID-19.

This chain joins TRBV24-1 and TRBJ1-1; D not resolved. CDR1 is KGHDR, CDR2 SFDVKD, per germline. There are 14 residues in the CDR3. Trimming cost V 4 bases and J 4 bases, with 12 bases left between them. CDR3 in amino acids: CATSDQRRGTEAFF. The DNA of the CDR3 is TGTGCCACCAGTGACCAACGGAGAGGCACTGAAGCTTTCTTT.

This chain links TRBV4-1 with TRBJ2-3; 7 bases agree with TRBD2. Trimming at V came to 1 base and at J to 2 bases, leaving 9 bases not matched to a gene. There are 17 residues in the CDR3. From germline, CDR1 is MGHRA and CDR2 YSYEKL. The CDR3 DNA is TGCGCCAGCAGCCAAGCCCCTAGCGGCCCCTACACAGATACGCAGTATTTT. Protein sequence: CASSQAPSGPYTDTQYF.

This chain connects TRBV5-1 to TRBJ2-3; TRBD2 might be the D (6 bases). Per the germline V gene, CDR1 is SGHRS and CDR2 is YFSETQ. V gave up 2 bases and J gave up 2 bases, with 12 bases separating them. The CDR3 length is 15 residues. Written as DNA, the CDR3 is TGCGCCAGCAGCTTTTCCAGCGGGTCCACAGATACGCAGTATTTT. It encodes CASSFSSGSTDTQYF.

This rearrangement joins TRBV10-3 to TRBJ2-7, with 8 bases fitting TRBD1. V shed 8 bases and J 4 bases; nucleotides not matched to a gene: 13. In germline, CDR1 is ENHRY, CDR2 SYGVKD. The CDR3 runs to 15 residues. The CDR3 protein is CAIEDRDSGGYEQYF. The CDR3, as DNA: TGTGCCATCGAGGACAGGGACAGTGGGGGGTACGAGCAGTACTTC.

The chain links TRBV2 to TRBJ2-7; TRBD1 aligns across 11 bases. V lost 4 bases to trimming and J lost 4 bases; unmatched junction nucleotides: 6. Germline V gives CDR1 SNHLY, CDR2 FYNNEI. The CDR3 consists of 15 residues. The CDR3 is CASSAGQGGVYEQYF. The CDR3 region has the DNA TGTGCCAGCAGTGCGGGACAGGGGGGGGTGTACGAGCAGTACTTC.

The chain employs TRBV11-3 and TRBJ1-4; D call uncertain. The V gene lost 5 bases and the J gene lost 3 bases, with 10 bases spanning the gap. Looked up from germline, CDR1 is SGHNT and CDR2 is YENEEA. The CDR3 consists of 14 residues. CDR3 sequence: CASSLDGANEKLFF. The CDR3 DNA reads TGTGCCAGCAGCCTGGACGGGGCTAATGAAAAACTGTTTTTT.

The chain employs TRBV2 and TRBJ1-4, with TRBD1 matching over 9 bases. CDR1 and CDR2 from the germline V gene are SNHLY and FYNNEI. The junction had 7 bases not matched to a gene; V was cut back by 8 bases and J by 3 bases. The CDR3 length is 15 residues. CDR3 DNA: TGTGCCAGCTCAACACAGGGGGCTGCTAATGAAAAACTGTTTTTT. Residues: CASSTQGAANEKLFF.

The chain recombines TRBV7-9 with TRBJ1-1, with D tentatively TRBD1 (6 bases). The CDR3 sequence is 15 residues long. Trimming left V 4 bases short and J 6 bases short, with 18 bases between. Germline V gene data show CDR1 as SEHNR and CDR2 as FQNEAQ (reference sequence). The DNA for the CDR3 is TGTGCCAGCAGCTCGATGACAGGTCTGGGTTCTGAAGCTTTCTTT. Protein: CASSSMTGLGSEAFF.